This T cell receptor (beta chain) was profiled in a study of blood T cell repertoires in COVID-19. The wider study: Acute and convalescent COVID-19 samples came from the United States, Italy and Spain. The cDNA or gDNA used as material had been derived from T cells, B-cell-depleted T cells, or PBMCs.

This CDR3 is 14 amino acids long. V was trimmed by 7 bases and J by 5 bases, leaving 17 bases between them. The germline V gene has CDR1 LNHDA and CDR2 SQIVND (reference sequence). In the authors' workflow: Estimation of nucleated cell counts was performed using reference gene primer amplification. The repertoire was sequenced with immunoSEQ multiplex PCR; TCRdb's copy has only in-frame clones and lacks some. That table is the source of V, J and clone size, and D and trimming were worked out from the DNA. The sample carries fewer than 500,000 clones, more than 65% recorded once. V gene TRBV19 combines with J gene TRBJ2-5; D possibly corresponds to TRBD1 (6 bases). The origin of this receptor is a human donor with acute or convalescent COVID-19. The donor label of this sample is uncertain. Input material: peripheral blood. The CDR3: CASKGGSLGETQYF. CDR3 nucleotides: TGTGCCAGTAAAGGGGGTTCCCTCGGTGAGACCCAGTACTTC.